These 10 T cell receptor beta chains share one sample of origin, sequenced in a study of T cell repertoires in cytomegalovirus infection (dated by TCRdb to the late 2010s). The reads were generated on an Illumina HiSeq 1500. The public reads were reanalyzed by TCRdb: fastp trimming at Q25, MiXCR alignment, in-frame beta chains only. Entries that share a CDR3 protein sequence are merged under the most common genes and DNA. This sample comprises hundreds of thousands of distinct CDR3 sequences, approximately 25% of them detected only once. The top ten clonotypes cover 8% of the sample. Sequencing was carried out using CD8+ T cells from PBMCs. These receptor sequences come from a human donor in good health (CMV status not recorded). Some clones in this sample may be carry-over from other donors' samples.

This clonotype has a handful of counts. The rearrangement uses TRBV12-3 or TRBV12-4 and TRBJ2-7; D unclear. V was pared by 5 bases and J by 6 bases, with 14 bases between. The CDR3 contains 13 residues. Here the CDR3 reads CASSQGKGFEQYF. In nucleotides, the CDR3 is TGTGCCAGCAGTCAAGGGAAGGGCTTCGAGCAGTACTTC.

The chain is built from TRBV6-1 and TRBJ2-2; 9 bases agree with TRBD1. CDR3 length: 15 residues. The germline gives CDR1 MNHNS, CDR2 SASEGT. V trimming: 7 bases; J trimming: 8 bases; junction bases outside the gene matches: 11. CDR3 bases: TGTGCCAGCATCCGGGACAGGGCGAGAAAGGGGGAGCTGTTTTTT. Residues: CASIRDRARKGELFF.

This chain connects TRBV28 to TRBJ2-7; D possibly corresponds to TRBD2 (5 bases). This CDR3 region has 14 residues. V was pared by 3 bases and J by 0 bases, with 9 bases between. CDR1 is MDHEN and CDR2 is SYDVKM in the germline V gene. DNA of the CDR3: TGTGCCAGCAGTTTCGCGGGCAGCTCCTACGAGCAGTACGTC. Amino acid sequence: CASSFAGSSYEQYV.

This clonotype was detected only a few times. The chain couples TRBV20-1 to TRBJ2-2; a weak D match, TRBD1 (6 bases). The germline gives CDR1 DFQATT, CDR2 SNEGSKA (reference sequence). This CDR3 has 16 amino acids. The V end was cut by 0 bases, the J end by 0 bases, with 11 bases between. CDR3 nucleotide sequence: TGCAGTGCTAGAGATCAGACAGGCGCGAACACCGGGGAGCTGTTTTTT. This gives the protein CSARDQTGANTGELFF.

This clonotype occurred a few times. The V gene is TRBV9, the J gene TRBJ2-1, with D possibly TRBD2 on 6 matching bases. Germline CDR1 and CDR2: SGDLS and YYNGEE. The CDR3 runs to 13 residues. V lost 0 bases, J lost 9 bases, and 10 bases lay in between. This chain's CDR3 is CASSVVRGTEQFF. Written as DNA, the CDR3 is TGTGCCAGCAGCGTAGTGCGGGGAACTGAGCAGTTCTTC.

Only a few counts were recorded for this clonotype. The chain uses TRBV13 and TRBJ2-3; 8 bases align to TRBD2. Germline V gene data show CDR1 as PRHDT and CDR2 as FYEKMQ (reference sequence). CDR3 length: 15 amino acids. After removal of 4 bases from V and 4 bases from J, the junction contained 7 bases not matched to a gene. CDR3 loop: CASSSPGLGADTQYF. The CDR3 DNA is TGTGCCAGCAGCTCCCCGGGACTAGGGGCAGATACGCAGTATTTT.

The chain is built from TRBV29-1 and TRBJ2-7; D gene uncertain. The germline V gene has CDR1 SQVTM and CDR2 ANQGSEA. The V end was cut by 6 bases, the J end by 4 bases, with 19 bases between. CDR3 length equals 14 residues. In DNA form, the CDR3 reads TGCAGCGTGAGAGGCGTCATAAACGCTTACGAGCAGTACTTC. Its translation is CSVRGVINAYEQYF.

This clonotype was detected a few times. V usage is TRBV25-1 and J usage is TRBJ2-4; TRBD2 aligns across 7 bases. The CDR3 totals 13 residues. The V gene end was trimmed by 7 bases and the J gene end by 9 bases; junction bases not matched to a gene: 9. The germline V gene has CDR1 MGHDK and CDR2 SYGVNS. DNA of the CDR3: TGTGCCAGCACCCCATCTGGGGGGGGCATTCAGTACTTC. Translation gives CASTPSGGGIQYF. Based on the CDR3 plus reference TRBV25-1 and TRBJ2-4, the full variable domain is EADIYQTPRYLVIGTGKKITLECSQTMGHDKMYWYQQDPGMELHLIHYSYGVNSTEKGDLSSESTVSRIRTEHFPLTLESARPSHTSQYLCASTPSGGGIQYFGAGTRLSVL.

V gene TRBV29-1 combines with J gene TRBJ2-3; weak D call: TRBD2 (6 bases). The CDR3 has 20 amino acids. Between the trimmed V and J ends, which lost 2 bases and 0 bases, there was a span of 27 bases. CDR1 SQVTM and CDR2 ANQGSEA come from the germline V gene. The CDR3 nucleotides are TGCAGCGTTGAACACGGGGCATATAGGCGGGGCCCGGGTAGCACAGATACGCAGTATTTT. Residues: CSVEHGAYRRGPGSTDTQYF.

Of note for this clonotype: A junction end diverges from the germline sequence, so it may reflect a read error. The V gene is TRBV7-6, the J gene TRBJ2-7; 7 bases are shared with TRBD2. The CDR3 consists of 13 residues. Germline CDR1 SGHVS, CDR2 FNYEAQ. In nucleotides, the CDR3 is TGTGTCAGCAGCTTAGCGGGTATGGGGTTGCAGTACTTC. As protein: CVSSLAGMGLQYF.